Listed below are T cell receptor beta chains from one sample, sequenced in a study of T cell repertoires in cytomegalovirus infection. TCRdb itself ran the reads through MiXCR, one entry per CDR3 protein. The sample yields 200,000 to 300,000 distinct CDR3 sequences, roughly an eighth seen once. Source material: PBMCs. The receptor source for this set is a human donor in good health (CMV status not recorded). Some clones in this sample may be carry-over from other donors' samples. Both conserved end residues are part of each CDR3. Fields, in order: V gene, clone size, J gene, D gene, CDR3 DNA, CDR3 protein. The D gene is left open where the match is weak. Clone sizes are given selectively: once, few, many, or a class where the clone is expanded.

>TRBV7-8|many|TRBJ2-1|TRBD2
TGTGCCAGCAGCTTTACTAGCGGGGGTGCTGAGCAGTTCTTC
CASSFTSGGAEQFF
>TRBV7-2|many|TRBJ2-1|NA
TGTGCCAGCAGCTACCTCGGGACGGTCTACAATGAGCAGTTCTTC
CASSYLGTVYNEQFF
>TRBV6-5|NA|TRBJ2-7|NA
TGTGCCAGCAGGGCCCCTCTCCAGGGGGGTTACGAGCAGTACTTC
CASRAPLQGGYEQYF
>TRBV5-1|many|TRBJ2-1|TRBD2
TGCGCCAGCAGCCAGGGACTAGCGGACTACAATGAGCAGTTCTTC
CASSQGLADYNEQFF
>TRBV27|few|TRBJ2-1|TRBD2
TGTGCCACCGCCCCAGTAGCGGGATTTCATGAGCAGTTCTTC
CATAPVAGFHEQFF
>TRBV7-3|few|TRBJ2-7|NA
TGTGCCAGCATGGCCAGGTCCTACGAGCAGTACTTC
CASMARSYEQYF
>TRBV7-9|many|TRBJ2-2|TRBD1
TGTGCCAGCAGCAACAGACAGGGGGTCGGGGAGCTGTTTTTT
CASSNRQGVGELFF
>TRBV7-2|NA|TRBJ2-3|TRBD2
TGTGCCAGCAGACAAGCGGGGCTCAGCACAGATACGCAGTATTTT
CASRQAGLSTDTQYF
>TRBV10-3|many|TRBJ1-2|TRBD1
TGTGCCATCAGTGACCCCGGCGGACAGGGAAACTATGGCTACACCTTC
CAISDPGGQGNYGYTF
>TRBV28|NA|TRBJ1-1|NA
TGTGCCAGCAGTTTAAACGGCATAATGATCACTGAAGCTTTCTTT
CASSLNGIMITEAFF
>TRBV7-2|NA|TRBJ2-7|TRBD2
TGTGCCAGCAGCCCTGGGGCGGGAGCCCCCTACGAGCAGTACTTC
CASSPGAGAPYEQYF
>TRBV27|NA|TRBJ2-5|NA
TGTGCCAGCAGTACCATCAAGACGTACCAAGAGACCCAGAACTTC
CASSTIKTYQETQNF
>TRBV29-1|NA|TRBJ2-5|NA
TGCAGCGTCGACGGGCGGGACACGGACCAAGAGACCCAGTACTTC
CSVDGRDTDQETQYF
>TRBV7-2|many|TRBJ2-1|NA
TGTGCCAGCAGCCCCCGGTCGGTTAATGAGCAGTTCTTC
CASSPRSVNEQFF
>TRBV14|NA|TRBJ1-2|NA
TGTGCCAGCAGCCAAGGAGGTTCGGCTAACTATGGCTACACCTTC
CASSQGGSANYGYTF
>TRBV20-1|few|TRBJ2-3|NA
TGCAGTGCTACCCCGGCTCAGTCTAGCACAGATACGCAGTATTTT
CSATPAQSSTDTQYF
>TRBV4-1|NA|TRBJ2-3|TRBD1
TGCGCCAGCAGCGACAGGACAGGCCACACAGATACGCAGTATTTT
CASSDRTGHTDTQYF
>TRBV28|many|TRBJ1-5|NA
TGTGCCAGCAGTACCCGGGACCGAGGCAATCAGCCCCAGCATTTT
CASSTRDRGNQPQHF
>TRBV28|few|TRBJ2-6|TRBD1
TGTGCCAGCAGCTCTGACAGGGCGACCCCCTCTGGGGCCAACGTCCTGACTTTC
CASSSDRATPSGANVLTF
>TRBV6-2/TRBV6-3|NA|TRBJ1-1|NA
TGTGCCAGCAGTGCCGAACCTAGGAACACTGAAGCTTTCTTT
CASSAEPRNTEAFF
>TRBV10-1|many|TRBJ2-2|NA
TGCGCCAGCAGTGAGAGGCAGGGCCGAGGAACCGGGGAGCTGTTTTTT
CASSERQGRGTGELFF
>TRBV7-9|many|TRBJ2-1|NA
TGTGCCAGCAGCACCAGGACGGGAAACAATGAGCAGTTCTTC
CASSTRTGNNEQFF
>TRBV20-1|NA|TRBJ1-2|TRBD1
TGCAGTGCTACTGGGACAGCCAACTATGGCTACACCTTC
CSATGTANYGYTF
>TRBV20-1|many|TRBJ2-7|TRBD1
TGCAGTGCTAGAGATGTAGCAGGGGGTGCGGACGAGCAGTACTTC
CSARDVAGGADEQYF
>TRBV6-6|NA|TRBJ2-5|NA
TGTGCCAGCAGTCAACAGCGTAGTAACGGTTGGACCCAGTACTTC
CASSQQRSNGWTQYF
>TRBV19|many|TRBJ1-1|NA
TGTGCCAGTACCCCGACAGGTGATAAAGCTTTCTTT
CASTPTGDKAFF
>TRBV20-1|NA|TRBJ2-7|TRBD2
TGCAGTGCTAGAGAGGGAGCGGGGGCTTCCTACGAGCAGTACTTC
CSAREGAGASYEQYF
>TRBV7-2|many|TRBJ2-5|TRBD2
TGTGCCAGCAGCTTAGCGCGGGAGGTGGTGACCCAGTACTTC
CASSLAREVVTQYF